Detailed here is one TCR beta chain. Its antigen remains unidentified. The sample originates from a study of radiation and T cells in renal cell carcinoma. Sequencing was performed with immunoSEQ multiplex PCR; in TCRdb, only in-frame clones are kept and a portion is missing. The sample lists about 26,000 clones; approximately 81% were seen once. Time point noted: blood 2 weeks post-SBRT. Treatment denoted: 15 Gy SBRT to primary tumor, nephrectomy 4 weeks later. The tumor was a clear cell renal cell carcinoma. The CDR3 has 16 residues. V lost 2 bases, J lost 10 bases, and 23 bases lay in between. Germline CDR1 MNHEY, CDR2 SMNVEV (reference sequence). Study-wide points: Top tumor clonotypes rose in blood 2 weeks post-radiation, then contracted. Baseline intratumoral clonotype presence is unknown without pretreatment biopsies.

This chain links TRBV27 with TRBJ1-1, with D possibly being TRBD1 (6 bases). Material: blood, obtained from a patient whose treatment included radiotherapy and nephrectomy. This receptor was identified in a man aged 60 to 75 with renal cell carcinoma. For the CDR3, the DNA is TGTGCCAGCAGTTTACTTCTCTCCCGGGACACCCGGGGAGCTTTCTTT. It is translated as CASSLLLSRDTRGAFF.